This T cell receptor beta chain is from a study of regulatory T cells in long-lasting Graves disease. Time point specified: newly diagnosed GD, antithyroid drugs for less than 3 months. From PBMCs, RNA was extracted and then used to make the TCR library. At least ten counts were recorded for this clonotype. The TCR beta library used iRepertoire HTBI primers with Arm-PCR amplification of CDR3. TCRdb used MiXCR to reprocess the multiplex PCR reads, holding one entry per CDR3 protein. This sample has 350,000 to 550,000 distinct CDR3 sequences; 14% occur once, and the top ten carry approximately 15%. The same specimen was also included in a second study, on T cells in Graves' hyperthyroidism and ophthalmopathy. This second report adds: Separating ophthalmopathy from stable hyperthyroidism was achieved by a 13 V-J model.

This clonotype originated in a woman aged 50 to 60 with Graves disease. Sequenced here: peripheral blood mononuclear cells (PBMCs), sampled at new diagnosis, from a patient treated with antithyroid drugs.

The CDR3 DNA sequence: TGTGCCAGCAGCACGACAAGCCGCACAGATACGCAGTATTTT. The encoded protein is CASSTTSRTDTQYF. The rearrangement joins TRBV7-3 to TRBJ2-3; D remains ambiguous. This CDR3 is built from 14 residues. V was trimmed by 5 bases and J by 1 base, leaving 10 bases between them. Germline V gives CDR1 SGHTA, CDR2 FQGTGA.